This record looks at one T cell receptor beta chain sequence and its context. The antigen this receptor binds is unknown. One base away there is no much larger clone; base qualities are not given. This sample stems from a study of OX40 agonist ivuxolimab in advanced cancers. General notes on the study: The costimulatory receptor OX40 (CD134) was targeted by ivuxolimab, a fully human IgG2 agonistic monoclonal antibody. Intravenous ivuxolimab was administered to patients every 2 weeks at six dose levels: 0.01, 0.1, 0.3, 1.5, 3 and 10 mg/kg. Of the 50 or so patients in dose escalation, about 20 had hepatocellular carcinoma, some 15 had melanoma, 9 had renal cell carcinoma and 9 had head and neck cancer. A male proportion of 82.7% and a mean age of approximately 55 years, ranging from roughly 23 to 79, were recorded for the dose-escalation cohort. Patients were allowed to have had prior anti-PD-1, anti-PD-L1 or anti-CTLA-4 therapy, and 30% to 40% of the dose-escalation patients had been treated with checkpoint inhibitors. Partial responses occurred in three dose-escalation patients: two with cutaneous melanoma and one with hepatocellular carcinoma. The point of sequencing TCRbeta in the periphery was to test whether ivuxolimab changed TCR sequence diversity and drove clonal T-cell expansion. The paper reports the monotherapy dose-escalation portion (N = 52 patients) of the phase I ivuxolimab trial. Overall study results and their limits: After ivuxolimab, expanded clones were on average more numerous among CD8+ T cells than among CD4+ T cells. Which antigens the clonally expanded peripheral T cells were specific for was not determined. At doses from 0.1 to 3.0 mg/kg, clonal expansion was seen in both CD4+ and CD8+ blood T cells between baseline and week 6. Low levels of normalized T-cell clonal expansion were also seen in some patients who did not respond. In partial responders in the 0.1-3.0 mg/kg groups, normalized peripheral clonal expansion was found to be among the lowest, especially among CD8+ T cells.

CDR1 and CDR2 are read off the germline V gene as SGHTA and FQGNSA. Including cysteine and phenylalanine, the CDR3 has 13 amino acids. Only the CDR3 part of the read is kept: 39 bases, read in frame from the first base. Compared with germline, V lacks 5 bases and J lacks 5 bases; bases without a gene match: 5. To sequence the TCRbeta CDR3 region, genomic DNA was isolated from the sorted cells. The immunoSEQ Assay was used for sequencing of TCRbeta CDR3 regions. In TCRdb, the immuneACCESS table is reduced to in-frame sequences with V and J assigned. These tables do not hold every clone; where another copy was compared, an unresolved V gene accounts for under half, and the others remain unexplained. For this sample there are roughly 86,000 clones; 70% to 90% appear just once. The top ten constitute approximately 1.9% of the sample. The trial excluded patients who had a history of autoimmune disease or were on systemic immunosuppression. Peripheral blood for TCR sequencing was collected from all dose cohorts at baseline, on cycle 4 day 1, and on cycle 7 day 1. Samples came from an open-label, multicenter, first-in-human phase I dose-escalation trial of ivuxolimab. Adults with locally advanced or metastatic melanoma, renal cell carcinoma, hepatocellular carcinoma or head and neck squamous cell carcinoma were enrolled in the trial. Before TCR sequencing, CD4+ T cells and CD8+ T cells were sorted from peripheral blood as separate populations.

This sequence uses TRBV7-2 and TRBJ1-1, with 7 central nucleotides matching TRBD1. Sequenced material: CD4+ or CD8+ T cells sorted from blood, taken in a trial of the OX40 agonist ivuxolimab. The source of this sequence is an adult with an advanced solid tumor such as melanoma, head and neck, liver or kidney cancer. The nucleotide sequence reads TGTGCCAGCAGCATGACAGGGTGGACTGAAGCTTTCTTT. Translated, it reads CASSMTGWTEAFF.